These 20 T cell receptor beta chains were all obtained from the same sample, sequenced in a study of blood T cell repertoires in COVID-19. Repertoires were generated with immunoSEQ multiplex PCR, while TCRdb's copy carries only in-frame clones and drops some. The sample has 300,000 to 400,000 clones, roughly 90% seen once. Sequences were obtained from PBMCs or T cells enriched from blood (not recorded which). The receptors shown here come from a man aged 55 to 70 who had recovered from COVID-19.

The J gene is TRBJ2-1, the V gene TRBV9; TRBD2 matches 7 bases. Germline V gives CDR1 SGDLS, CDR2 YYNGEE. The CDR3 is 15 amino acids. Trimming at V came to 4 bases and at J to 5 bases, leaving 9 bases not matched to a gene. In DNA, the CDR3 is TGTGCCAGCAGCCTCGGGGCTAGCGGTAACAATGAGCAGTTCTTC. Encoded protein: CASSLGASGNNEQFF.

This chain joins TRBV14 and TRBJ2-1; 10 bases agree with TRBD2. Unmatched junction bases numbered 6, after V lost 1 base and J lost 6 bases. The CDR3 runs to 16 residues. Germline values: CDR1 SGHDN, CDR2 FVKESK. CDR3: CASSQAAAGGPNEQFF. CDR3 in DNA: TGTGCCAGCAGCCAAGCGGCAGCGGGAGGGCCCAATGAGCAGTTCTTC.

The chain couples TRBV5-5 to TRBJ1-1, with 11 bases lining up with TRBD1. The CDR3 length is 13 residues. Per the germline V gene, CDR1 is SGHKS and CDR2 is YYEKEE (reference sequence). Trimming took 8 bases from V and 3 from J; bases not matched to a gene: 3. The CDR3 DNA reads TGTGCCAGTGGACAGGGGGCGCACACTGAAGCTTTCTTT. Amino acids: CASGQGAHTEAFF.

CDR3 sequence reads: CASRAEGGYTF. CDR3 DNA sequence: TGTGCCAGCAGGGCGGAAGGCGGCTACACCTTC. The J gene is TRBJ1-2, the V gene TRBV2, with no clear D. CDR1 is SNHLY, CDR2 FYNNEI, per germline. Trimming took 6 bases from V and 8 from J, leaving 10 bases between them. This CDR3 contains 11 residues.

The V call is TRBV18, the J call TRBJ1-6; 10 bases align to TRBD1. Germline assignment: CDR1 KGHSH and CDR2 LQKENI. CDR3 length: 16 amino acids. V lost 5 bases to trimming and J lost 9 bases; unmatched junction nucleotides: 10. The CDR3 DNA sequence: TGTGCCAGCTCAGCAGGGACAGGGGACCTGGGTTCACCCCTCCACTTT. Protein product: CASSAGTGDLGSPLHF.

V and J are TRBV14 and TRBJ2-3, with 9 bases identical to TRBD2. This CDR3 has 17 amino acids. Per germline, CDR1 SGHDN and CDR2 FVKESK. V trimming: 0 bases; J trimming: 1 base; junction bases outside the gene matches: 5. The DNA for the CDR3 is TGTGCCAGCAGCCAAGAATTAATAGCGGGGGGCACAGATACGCAGTATTTT. The encoded protein is CASSQELIAGGTDTQYF. Variable domain in full (rest from reference TRBV14 and TRBJ2-3): EAGVTQFPSHSVIEKGQTVTLRCDPISGHDNLYWYRRVMGKEIKFLLHFVKESKQDESGMPNNRFLAERTGGTYSTLKVQPAELEDSGVYFCASSQELIAGGTDTQYFGPGTRLTVL.

This rearrangement joins TRBV30 to TRBJ1-5; possibly TRBD1 for D (6 bases). V lost 3 bases and J lost 6, with 15 bases in between. The germline gives CDR1 GTSNPN, CDR2 SVGIG (reference sequence). This CDR3 contains 14 residues. CDR3 amino acids: CAWSTGFPTQPQHF. The CDR3 bases are TGTGCCTGGAGCACAGGGTTCCCGACTCAGCCCCAGCATTTT.

This rearrangement joins TRBV5-4 to TRBJ2-5, with 10 nucleotides matching TRBD2. The CDR3 runs to 15 residues. The junction had 5 bases not matched to a gene; V was cut back by 2 bases and J by 4 bases. CDR1 and CDR2 from the germline V gene are SGHNT and YYREEE (reference sequence). The CDR3 here is CASSFPSGGPETQYF. For the CDR3, the DNA is TGTGCCAGCAGCTTTCCTAGCGGGGGCCCAGAGACCCAGTACTTC.

The DNA of the CDR3 is TGTGCCCGTGTAGCCGGGGAGCTGTTTTTT. Its protein product is CARVAGELFF. The J gene is TRBJ2-2, the V gene TRBV6-5; D is undetermined. Looked up from germline, CDR1 is MNHEY and CDR2 is SVGAGI. V was cut by 11 bases and J by 6 bases, with 7 bases left in between. The CDR3 consists of 10 residues.

The chain links TRBV4-1 to TRBJ2-5; tentatively, D is TRBD2 (6 bases). The CDR3 sequence is 16 residues long. Germline CDR1 MGHRA, CDR2 YSYEKL. V lost 0 bases, J lost 5 bases, and 16 bases lay in between. CDR3 nucleotide sequence: TGCGCCAGCAGCCAAGATGGAGTGGGGGGACGGGAGACCCAGTACTTC. Residues: CASSQDGVGGRETQYF.

This chain connects TRBV2 to TRBJ2-1; 9 bases line up with TRBD1. This CDR3 is 15 amino acids long. V was clipped by 7 bases and J by 1 base; unmatched bases: 5. Germline CDR1 reads SNHLY; CDR2 reads FYNNEI. For the CDR3, the DNA is TGTGCCAGCATCCGAGGACAGGGGTCCTACAATGAGCAGTTCTTC. Encoded protein: CASIRGQGSYNEQFF.

Only one count was recorded for this clone. The rearrangement links TRBV7-2 to TRBJ2-2, with TRBD2 identical over 9 bases. With V trimmed by 5 bases and J by 4 bases, 14 bases remained unmatched. CDR1 is SGHTA, CDR2 FQGNSA, per germline. There are 18 residues in the CDR3. The CDR3, as DNA: TGTGCCAGCAGCGAGACAACGCGGGGGGGCCTTAGCACCGGGGAGCTGTTTTTT. Residues: CASSETTRGGLSTGELFF.

J is TRBJ1-6 and V is TRBV4-3; tentatively, D is TRBD1 (5 bases). This CDR3 spans 14 amino acids. V lost 0 bases to trimming and J lost 10 bases, with 10 bases between them. From germline, CDR1 is LGHNA and CDR2 YSLEER. CDR3 coding DNA: TGCGCCAGCAGCCAAGATCGGGGGGTATCACCCCTCCACTTT. It is translated as CASSQDRGVSPLHF.

The chain recombines TRBV5-6 with TRBJ2-2; D remains unclear. Deletions cut 4 bases from V and 2 bases from J, with 9 bases between. Germline-derived CDR1 and CDR2 are SGHDT and YYEEEE. This CDR3 region has 14 residues. The CDR3 here is CASSPSLNTGELFF. CDR3 nucleotides: TGTGCCAGCAGCCCAAGCTTAAACACCGGGGAGCTGTTTTTT.

This chain uses TRBV6-2 or TRBV6-3 with TRBJ1-1; 8 bases agree with TRBD1. The CDR3 covers 14 residues. V lost 6 bases, J lost 5 bases, and 8 bases stayed unmatched. Germline CDR1 is MNHEY and CDR2 is SVGEGT. Here the CDR3 reads CASSAGGGGTEAFF. In DNA, the CDR3 is TGTGCCAGCAGCGCAGGGGGCGGCGGGACTGAAGCTTTCTTT.

The chain recombines TRBV5-8 with TRBJ1-5; 7 positions match TRBD1. The trim removed 3 bases at V and 7 bases at J, leaving 4 bases unmatched. This CDR3 region has 13 residues. The germline V gene has CDR1 SGHTS and CDR2 YDEGEE. DNA for the CDR3: TGTGCCAGCAGCTCGACAGGGAAGCAGCCCCAGCATTTT. The encoded protein is CASSSTGKQPQHF.

A few counts support this clone. This rearrangement joins TRBV9 to TRBJ2-2, with TRBD2 matching over 12 bases. CDR1 and CDR2 (germline): SGDLS, YYNGEE. Unmatched junction bases numbered 13, after V lost 4 bases and J lost 0 bases. The CDR3 totals 20 residues. CDR3 coding DNA: TGTGCCAGCAGCACACGAGGTCGGACTAGCGGGAAGACGAACACCGGGGAGCTGTTTTTT. Translating gives CASSTRGRTSGKTNTGELFF. Variable domain in full (rest from reference TRBV9 and TRBJ2-2): DSGVTQTPKHLITATGQRVTLRCSPRSGDLSVYWYQQSLDQGLQFLIQYYNGEERAKGNILERFSAQQFPDLHSELNLSSLELGDSALYFCASSTRGRTSGKTNTGELFFGEGSRLTVL.

The V and J genes are TRBV15 and TRBJ2-3; 8 bases are a match to TRBD2. Germline CDR1 LNHNV, CDR2 YYDKDF (reference sequence). V gave up 9 bases and J gave up 0 bases; unmatched junction bases: 11. This CDR3 has 16 amino acids. Written as DNA, the CDR3 is TGTGCCACGAGAGAGCAAGCGGGAGCTAGCACAGATACGCAGTATTTT. Amino acids: CATREQAGASTDTQYF.

The V and J genes are TRBV10-3 and TRBJ2-1, with 9 nucleotides matching TRBD2. With 3 bases clipped from V and 0 bases from J, the junction kept 6 bases outside the gene matches. The CDR3 consists of 17 residues. Germline V gives CDR1 ENHRY, CDR2 SYGVKD. The CDR3 loop reads CAISDSGGKSSYNEQFF. The CDR3 DNA follows: TGTGCCATCAGTGATAGCGGGGGCAAAAGCTCCTACAATGAGCAGTTCTTC.

The chain is built from TRBV7-8 and TRBJ2-2, with a tentative D call TRBD1 (6 bases). CDR1 and CDR2 from the germline V gene are SGHVS and FQNEAQ. This CDR3 has 16 residues. V lost 2 bases and J 1 base, leaving 11 bases between the germline ends. The CDR3: CASSLRSGVNTGELFF. The CDR3 region has the DNA TGTGCCAGCAGCTTAAGGTCAGGGGTGAACACCGGGGAGCTGTTTTTT.